Below, one T cell receptor beta chain is given with its context. The data derive from a study of blood T cell repertoires in COVID-19. As for the study in general: Acute-phase and convalescent COVID-19 samples originated in the United States, Italy and Spain. The analysed material was cDNA or gDNA that came from T cells, B-cell-depleted T cells, or PBMCs.

In germline, CDR1 is MNHEY, CDR2 SVGAGI. This CDR3 region has 14 residues. The ends lost 6 bases at V and 6 bases at J; junction bases unmatched: 10. Source study methods: Scientists estimated how many nucleated cells there were by amplifying reference gene primers. Repertoires were generated with immunoSEQ multiplex PCR, while TCRdb's copy carries only in-frame clones and drops some. The DNA gave D and trimming, while V, J and clone size come from that table. The data contain roughly 34,000 clones, about nine tenths of them singletons. V is TRBV6-5 and J is TRBJ2-7; 8 positions match TRBD1. The clonotype comes from a human donor with active COVID-19. The donor label of this sample is uncertain. The sample consisted of peripheral blood. The CDR3 region has the DNA TGTGCCAGCAGGGGGACAGGATCCTTCGCCGAGCAGTACTTC. This translates into CASRGTGSFAEQYF.